This TCR beta chain was sequenced for a study of graft-versus-host responses after intestinal transplantation. Points from the study as a whole: Among circulating GvH clones, peak levels were associated with early post-transplant declines in HvG clones. Individuals carrying graft-donor T cell macrochimerism showed high graft-versus-host to host-versus-graft clonal ratios in allografts.

Comments on this clone: Its antigen is as yet unknown.

Investigators treated the graft tissue so that it released intraepithelial and lamina propria lymphocytes. TCRdb's copy holds only in-frame clones and misses some; the assay was immunoSEQ multiplex PCR. The sample includes roughly 1,800 clones, 65% to 90% of them seen just once. The CDR3 consists of 14 residues. Trimming pared 2 bases from V and 3 bases from J, leaving 7 bases between. CDR1 is SEHNR, CDR2 FQNEAQ, per germline (reference sequence). The TCR originated in a human patient who received an intestinal transplant, so some T cells may come from the graft donor. The rearrangement links TRBV7-9 to TRBJ2-2; a possible D gene is TRBD1 (5 bases). The sequencing here drew on ileum tissue, taken more than 55 days after intestinal transplant. The CDR3 loop reads CASSLRGYTGELFF. CDR3 coding DNA: TGTGCCAGCAGCTTAAGGGGATACACCGGGGAGCTGTTTTTT.